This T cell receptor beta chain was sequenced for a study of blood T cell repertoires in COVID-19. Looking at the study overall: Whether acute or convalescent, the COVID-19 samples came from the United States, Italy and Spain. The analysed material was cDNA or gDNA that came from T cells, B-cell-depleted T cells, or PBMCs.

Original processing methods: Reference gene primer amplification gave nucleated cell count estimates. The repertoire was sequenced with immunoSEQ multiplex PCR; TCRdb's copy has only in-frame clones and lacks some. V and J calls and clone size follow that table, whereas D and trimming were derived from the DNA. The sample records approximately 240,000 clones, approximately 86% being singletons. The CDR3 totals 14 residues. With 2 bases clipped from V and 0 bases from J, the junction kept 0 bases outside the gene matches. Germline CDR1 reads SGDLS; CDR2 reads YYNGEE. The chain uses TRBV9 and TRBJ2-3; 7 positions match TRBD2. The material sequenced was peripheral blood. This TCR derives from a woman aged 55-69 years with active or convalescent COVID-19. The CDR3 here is CASSVSGSTDTQYF. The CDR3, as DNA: TGTGCCAGCAGCGTTAGCGGGAGCACAGATACGCAGTATTTT.